The 28 T cell receptor beta chains reported below all come from one sample, sequenced in a study of T cells in Graves' hyperthyroidism and ophthalmopathy. The source material, RNA transcripts, was used to amplify TCR beta CDR3 regions. The primer set for the first-round RT-PCR of the TCR CDR3 was HTBI. TCRdb ran MiXCR on the multiplex PCR reads and lists one entry per CDR3 protein. The data contain under 400,000 distinct CDR3 sequences, 21% of them seen just once; the ten biggest clones take up around half. The sequencing input was blood. The source is a woman in her forties or fifties with Graves' hyperthyroidism.

This clonotype has a count of ten or more. This chain joins TRBV12-3 or TRBV12-4 and TRBJ2-1; D call uncertain. Trimming stripped 8 bases from V and 6 bases from J, with 20 bases between. The CDR3 has 15 amino acids. CDR3 nucleotides: TGTGCCAGCTTGAGAGCCGCCTCGACCCTCAATGAGCAGTTCTTC. Translating gives CASLRAASTLNEQFF.

About this clonotype: This clone may be a read error of a much larger clone one base away. The chain links TRBV12-3 or TRBV12-4 to TRBJ2-5, with TRBD2 matching 10 bases. With 6 bases clipped from V and 2 bases from J, the junction kept 6 bases outside the gene matches. The CDR3 has 15 amino acids. This CDR3 reads CASRSSGRIQETQYF. The CDR3 nucleotides are TGTGCCAGCAGGAGTAGCGGGAGGATACAAGAGACCCAGTACTTC.

Concerning this clonotype itself: One base away lies a much larger clone, so this may be a sequencing read error. The CDR3 sequence is CVTSDGDREDTDTQYF. Here the CDR3 DNA reads TGTGTCACCAGTGATGGGGACAGGGAGGACACAGATACGCAGTATTTT. The chain combines TRBV24-1 with TRBJ2-3, with 9 bases fitting TRBD1. The germline V gene has CDR1 KGHDR and CDR2 SFDVKD. CDR3 length equals 16 residues.

There are a few counts of this clonotype. The genes are TRBV6-2 or TRBV6-3 and TRBJ1-5; D call uncertain. V lost 0 bases and J lost 5, with 11 bases in between. Germline V gene sequence: CDR1 MNHEY, CDR2 SVGEGT. CDR3 length equals 15 residues. CDR3 sequence: CASSYSGFRDQPQHF. CDR3 bases: TGTGCCAGCAGTTACTCCGGATTTAGGGATCAGCCCCAGCATTTT.

This clonotype was seen ten or more times. The chain has TRBV9 and TRBJ1-5; D unclear. This CDR3 contains 14 residues. Deletions cut 3 bases from V and 5 bases from J, with 12 bases between. The germline gives CDR1 SGDLS, CDR2 YYNGEE. CDR3 in amino acids: CASSASSVDQPQHF. Written as DNA, the CDR3 is TGTGCCAGCAGCGCATCCTCAGTCGATCAGCCCCAGCATTTT.

This sequence joins TRBV19 and TRBJ1-5, with a possible D match to TRBD1 (5 bases). The germline gives CDR1 LNHDA, CDR2 SQIVND (reference sequence). Trimming took 6 bases from V and 7 from J, leaving 16 bases between them. The CDR3 contains 14 residues. The CDR3 DNA follows: TGTGCCAGTAGCCAAGACAGTGGGCGACAGCCCCAGCATTTT. It specifies CASSQDSGRQPQHF.

The V call is TRBV20-1, the J call TRBJ1-2; D is possibly TRBD1 (6 bases). CDR1 is DFQATT and CDR2 is SNEGSKA in the germline V gene (reference sequence). This CDR3 has 14 amino acids. V shed 0 bases and J shed 2 bases, with 10 bases lying between them. CDR3 loop: CSARDWGGNYGYTF. The CDR3 coding sequence is TGCAGTGCTAGAGATTGGGGGGGCAACTATGGCTACACCTTC.

At least ten counts were recorded for this clonotype. V gene TRBV6-1 combines with J gene TRBJ2-3, with 10 nucleotides matching TRBD2. The V segment lost 6 bases and the J segment 6 bases; nucleotides outside the gene matches: 9. The germline CDR1 and CDR2 sequences are MNHNS and SASEGT. This CDR3 spans 15 amino acids. This CDR3 reads CASRTTGTSADTQYF. CDR3 nucleotide sequence: TGTGCCAGCAGAACTACCGGGACTAGCGCCGATACGCAGTATTTT.

This chain links TRBV7-6 with TRBJ2-3; D not certain. Germline values: CDR1 SGHVS, CDR2 FNYEAQ. The CDR3 covers 14 residues. V was clipped by 2 bases and J by 2 bases, with 8 bases between them. The CDR3 sequence: CASSLNIPTDTQYF. CDR3 coding DNA: TGTGCCAGCAGCTTAAATATTCCCACAGATACGCAGTATTTT.

This clonotype was counted many times. The chain carries TRBV3-1 and TRBJ2-2; 13 bases fit TRBD2. The CDR3 is 17 amino acids. Germline assignment: CDR1 LGHDT and CDR2 YNNKEL (reference sequence). V lost 0 bases, J lost 8 bases, and 6 bases stayed unmatched. The CDR3 DNA sequence: TGTGCCAGCAGCCAAGATAGGGGACTAGCGGGACGAGGGGAGCTGTTTTTT. Translating gives CASSQDRGLAGRGELFF.

This clonotype was counted a few times. This sequence joins TRBV27 and TRBJ2-1, with D perhaps matching TRBD1 (5 bases). Germline V gives CDR1 MNHEY, CDR2 SMNVEV (reference sequence). The CDR3 has 14 residues. V was trimmed by 4 bases and J by 2 bases, leaving 9 bases between them. The CDR3 loop is CASSSWTPYNEQFF. The CDR3 DNA reads TGTGCCAGCAGTTCTTGGACACCCTACAATGAGCAGTTCTTC.

A few counts support this clonotype. The genes are TRBV11-3 and TRBJ2-1; 9 bases are a match to TRBD2. CDR3 length: 14 amino acids. From germline, CDR1 is SGHNT and CDR2 YENEEA. V was pared by 5 bases and J by 5 bases, with 4 bases of the junction left unmatched. For the CDR3, the DNA is TGTGCCAGCAGCACCGGGACTAGCCACAATGAGCAGTTCTTC. It codes for CASSTGTSHNEQFF.

This clonotype has at least ten counts. The CDR3 DNA follows: TGTGCCAGCAGTTTAAGTTGGGGAAACTATGGCTACACCTTC. It yields the protein CASSLSWGNYGYTF. J is TRBJ1-2 and V is TRBV12-3 or TRBV12-4, with D unclear. Trimming took 2 bases from V and 2 from J, leaving 9 bases between them. CDR3 length: 14 residues.

This clonotype was counted ten times or more. V and J are TRBV24-1 and TRBJ2-7; D remains unclear. From germline, CDR1 is KGHDR and CDR2 SFDVKD. V was shortened by 1 base and J by 3 bases, with 6 bases between the two germline ends. CDR3 length equals 13 residues. CDR3: CATSDLSSYEQYF. CDR3 nucleotides: TGTGCCACCAGTGATTTATCCAGCTACGAGCAGTACTTC.

This clonotype was counted many times. The chain links TRBV6-2 or TRBV6-3 to TRBJ1-1, with D uncertain. From germline, CDR1 is MNHEY and CDR2 SVGEGT. V was cut by 4 bases and J by 2 bases, with 5 bases left in between. This CDR3 is 12 amino acids long. The CDR3 region has the DNA TGTGCCAGCAGTTGGGGTAACACTGAAGCTTTCTTT. This codes for CASSWGNTEAFF.

This clonotype was recorded at least ten times. In DNA, the CDR3 is TGTGCCAGCAGTTTTCTCATGGGCGAGCCTGAAGCTTTCTTT. It encodes CASSFLMGEPEAFF. This chain links TRBV12-3 or TRBV12-4 with TRBJ1-1; D is undetermined. With 3 bases removed from V and 6 bases from J, the gap between germline ends came to 14 bases. CDR3 length: 14 amino acids.

The chain recombines TRBV20-1 with TRBJ2-1; TRBD2 matches at 15 bases. The V and J ends lost 5 bases and 6 bases, in that order; junction bases with no gene match: 11. This CDR3 has 17 amino acids. Germline CDR1 and CDR2: DFQATT and SNEGSKA (reference sequence). CDR3 coding DNA: TGCAGTGCTCCTACAACCGGACTAGCGGGGGGGCTCAATGAGCAGTTCTTC. It yields the protein CSAPTTGLAGGLNEQFF.

This clonotype was found many times. This chain links TRBV6-5 with TRBJ2-7; 8 bases fit TRBD2. CDR1 and CDR2 (germline): MNHEY, SVGAGI. This CDR3 has 15 residues. Trimming cost V 0 bases and J 6 bases; bases outside gene matches: 7. The chain's CDR3 is CASSYSGGGSAEQYF. CDR3 coding DNA: TGTGCCAGCAGTTACTCGGGCGGGGGGTCCGCCGAGCAGTACTTC.

As to this clonotype: Because the CDR3 is missing its conserved closing phenylalanine or tryptophan, this is likely a read error. This chain uses TRBV27 with TRBJ1-1; D perhaps matches TRBD1 (5 bases). CDR1 and CDR2 (germline): MNHEY, SMNVEV (reference sequence). The CDR3 extends over 15 amino acids. CDR3 in DNA: TGTGCCAGCAGATTATTCTCACAGGCTAACACTGAAGCTTTCTCT. Amino acid sequence: CASRLFSQANTEAFS.

The chain employs TRBV20-1 and TRBJ2-4; no clear D gene. The germline V gene encodes CDR1 DFQATT and CDR2 SNEGSKA (reference sequence). CDR3 length equals 13 residues. The ends were cut back, 3 bases at V and 0 bases at J, with 6 bases in the middle. CDR3 DNA sequence: TGCAGTGCTAGCCGGACAGCCAAAAACATTCAGTACTTC. Its protein product is CSASRTAKNIQYF.

The chain carries TRBV6-1 and TRBJ2-7; 7 bases align to TRBD2. Trimming cost V 5 bases and J 4 bases; bases outside gene matches: 11. Germline assignment: CDR1 MNHNS and CDR2 SASEGT. This CDR3 is built from 15 residues. DNA for the CDR3: TGTGCCAGCAGTACACCGGGTAGCGGGTATTACGAGCAGTACTTC. This translates into CASSTPGSGYYEQYF.

This chain joins TRBV7-9 and TRBJ2-2, with 7 bases that match TRBD1. CDR1 SEHNR and CDR2 FQNEAQ come from the germline V gene (reference sequence). Losses at the gene ends were 5 bases for V and 1 base for J; bases not matched to a gene: 7. CDR3 size: 16 residues. This chain's CDR3 is CASSPMGQLNTGELFF. In nucleotides, the CDR3 is TGTGCCAGCAGCCCGATGGGACAGTTGAACACCGGGGAGCTGTTTTTT. Based on the CDR3 plus reference TRBV7-9 and TRBJ2-2, the full variable domain is DTGVSQNPRHKITKRGQNVTFRCDPISEHNRLYWYRQTLGQGPEFLTYFQNEAQLEKSRLLSDRFSAERPKGSFSTLEIQRTEQGDSAMYLCASSPMGQLNTGELFFGEGSRLTVL.

This clonotype was recorded many times. The V and J genes are TRBV2 and TRBJ1-2; TRBD1 agrees at 7 bases. With V trimmed by 8 bases and J by 7 bases, 13 bases remained unmatched. Germline CDR1 is SNHLY and CDR2 is FYNNEI. The CDR3 contains 14 residues. CDR3 protein: CASRKGQGVRGYTF. The CDR3 nucleotides are TGTGCCAGCCGCAAAGGGCAGGGGGTCCGTGGCTACACCTTC.

The J gene is TRBJ2-3, the V gene TRBV19, with TRBD2 matching 7 bases. V dropped 7 bases and J dropped 6; count of bases not matched to a gene: 10. Germline CDR1 and CDR2: LNHDA and SQIVND (reference sequence). This CDR3 comprises 14 residues. The CDR3 region is CASTTIGTTDTQYF. The CDR3 region has the DNA TGTGCCAGTACGACCATAGGGACTACGGATACGCAGTATTTT.

This clonotype was observed many times. This chain joins TRBV7-3 and TRBJ2-5; perhaps TRBD1 as D (5 bases). Germline V gene sequence: CDR1 SGHTA, CDR2 FQGTGA. The CDR3 sequence is 15 residues long. The V end was cut by 2 bases, the J end by 1 base, with 11 bases between. CDR3 loop: CASSLGAGTQETQYF. CDR3 nucleotide sequence: TGTGCCAGCAGCTTAGGGGCAGGAACCCAAGAGACCCAGTACTTC.

This clonotype has a count of ten or more. V and J are TRBV20-1 and TRBJ2-3; TRBD2 might be the D (6 bases). Germline V gene sequence: CDR1 DFQATT, CDR2 SNEGSKA (reference sequence). Trimming removed 0 bases from V and 3 bases from J, with 13 bases in between. The CDR3 extends over 15 amino acids. The CDR3 DNA reads TGCAGTGCTAGAGATCTTCCCGGGAGAACAGATACGCAGTATTTT. Translated, it gives CSARDLPGRTDTQYF.

This clonotype was counted at least ten times. DNA for the CDR3: TGCAGTGCTAGCTACTCACAGGGCAGGTACAATGAGCAGTTCTTC. It yields the protein CSASYSQGRYNEQFF. The V call is TRBV20-1, the J call TRBJ2-1, with D possibly being TRBD1 (6 bases). V lost 3 bases and J lost 4, with 16 bases in between. The CDR3 is 15 amino acids. CDR1 DFQATT and CDR2 SNEGSKA come from the germline V gene (reference sequence).

This clonotype occurred many times. The genes are TRBV11-1 and TRBJ1-2, with D tentatively TRBD1 (5 bases). Germline CDR1 is SGHAT and CDR2 is FQDESV (reference sequence). V lost 2 bases, J lost 6 bases, and 7 bases lay in between. The CDR3 loop spans 12 amino acids. CDR3 amino acids: CASSLSGDGYTF. Written as DNA, the CDR3 is TGTGCCAGCAGCTTATCGGGGGATGGCTACACCTTC. The full variable domain, its missing parts supplied by reference TRBV11-1 and TRBJ1-2, is EAEVAQSPRYKITEKSQAVAFWCDPISGHATLYWYRQILGQGPELLVQFQDESVVDDSQLPKDRFSAERLKGVDSTLKIQPAELGDSAMYLCASSLSGDGYTFGSGTRLTVV.